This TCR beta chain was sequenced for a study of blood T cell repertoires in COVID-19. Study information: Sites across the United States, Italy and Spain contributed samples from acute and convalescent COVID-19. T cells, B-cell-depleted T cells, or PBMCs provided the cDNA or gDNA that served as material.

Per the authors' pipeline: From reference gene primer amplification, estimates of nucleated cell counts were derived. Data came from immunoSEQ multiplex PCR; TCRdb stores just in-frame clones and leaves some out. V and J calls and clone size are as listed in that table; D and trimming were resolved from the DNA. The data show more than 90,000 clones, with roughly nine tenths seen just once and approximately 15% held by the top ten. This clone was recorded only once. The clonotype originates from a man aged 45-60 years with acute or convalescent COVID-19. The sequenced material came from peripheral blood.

The CDR3 region has the DNA TGTGCCAGCAGCAGCGTTGTGGGCACTGAAGCTTTCTTT. It is translated as CASSSVVGTEAFF. The J gene is TRBJ1-1, the V gene TRBV3-1 (or the pseudogene TRBV3-2); D is undetermined. The V gene's germline CDR1 is LGHDT and CDR2 YNNKEL (reference sequence). Deletions cut 5 bases from V and 4 bases from J, with 11 bases between. The CDR3 loop spans 13 amino acids.